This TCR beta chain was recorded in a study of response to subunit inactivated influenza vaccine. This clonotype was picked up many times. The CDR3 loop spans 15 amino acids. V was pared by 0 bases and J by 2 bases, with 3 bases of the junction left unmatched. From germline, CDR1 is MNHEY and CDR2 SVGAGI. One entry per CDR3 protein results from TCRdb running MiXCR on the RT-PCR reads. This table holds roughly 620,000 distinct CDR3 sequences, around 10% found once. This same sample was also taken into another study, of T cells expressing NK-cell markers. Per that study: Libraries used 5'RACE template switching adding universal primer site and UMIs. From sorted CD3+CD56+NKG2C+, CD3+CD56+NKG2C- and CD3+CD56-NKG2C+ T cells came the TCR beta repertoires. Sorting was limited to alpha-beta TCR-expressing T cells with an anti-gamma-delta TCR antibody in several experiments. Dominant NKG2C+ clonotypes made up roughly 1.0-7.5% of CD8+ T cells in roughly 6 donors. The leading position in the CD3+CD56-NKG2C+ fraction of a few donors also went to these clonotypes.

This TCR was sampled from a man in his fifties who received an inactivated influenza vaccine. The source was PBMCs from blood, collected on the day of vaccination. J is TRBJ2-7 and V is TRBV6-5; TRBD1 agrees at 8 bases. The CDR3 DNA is TGTGCCAGCAGTTACTCCAGGGGGCCCGCCTACGAGCAGTACTTC. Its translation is CASSYSRGPAYEQYF.